The rows below give T cell receptor beta chains drawn from one sample of a study of blood T cell repertoires in COVID-19. The protocol was immunoSEQ multiplex PCR, while the TCRdb copy is restricted to in-frame clones and leaves out a portion. The sample has around 300,000 clones, about 88% seen once. Sequences were obtained from peripheral blood. Receptor source: a woman aged 65 to 85 with COVID-19, enrolled during active disease. Each CDR3 is given with its conserved first and last residue. The order of the fields is CDR3 length, clone size, J gene, V gene, D gene, CDR3 DNA, CDR3 protein. D genes are given only for firm matches. The size field is filled for only some rows; it gives once, few, many or a size class.

14	.	TRBJ2-5	TRBV6-2/TRBV6-3	.	TGTGCCAGCAGCCATACAGGGAGAGAGGAGACCCAGTACTTC	CASSHTGREETQYF
13	.	TRBJ2-3	TRBV12-3/TRBV12-4	.	TGTGCCAGCAGTTTAGGGAGGGCAGATACGCAGTATTTT	CASSLGRADTQYF
13	.	TRBJ1-2	TRBV7-2	.	TGTGCCAGCAGTTTACAGGGTAACTATGGCTACACCTTC	CASSLQGNYGYTF
16	.	TRBJ2-1	TRBV11-2	TRBD2	TGTGCCAGCTCTCCCTTAGGCGGGGGACCATACAATGAGCAGTTCTTC	CASSPLGGGPYNEQFF
16	.	TRBJ2-7	TRBV5-6	TRBD2	TGTGCCAGCAGCTTCTGGCTAGCGGGGATACCCTACGAGCAGTACTTC	CASSFWLAGIPYEQYF
16	few	TRBJ2-1	TRBV5-1	TRBD2	TGCGCCAGCAGCTTGCTAGCGGGTCTTTCCTACAATGAGCAGTTCTTC	CASSLLAGLSYNEQFF
12	few	TRBJ2-7	TRBV7-9	TRBD1	TGTGCCAGCAGCCTCGGACAGGGCGGGCAGTACTTC	CASSLGQGGQYF
14	.	TRBJ1-3	TRBV2	.	TGTGCCAGCAGTTGGACAAGCTCTGGAAACACCATATATTTT	CASSWTSSGNTIYF
15	.	TRBJ2-5	TRBV6-5	.	TGTGCCAGCAGTAGTGGCCTCGGGAGCCAAGAGACCCAGTACTTC	CASSSGLGSQETQYF
17	.	TRBJ1-1	TRBV6-4	.	TGTGCCAGCAGTGACTCCGGGACAAGGGCTATGAACACTGAAGCTTTCTTT	CASSDSGTRAMNTEAFF
13	.	TRBJ1-1	TRBV7-2	.	TGTGCCAGCAACTTTCTAGTCTCAACTGAAGCTTTCTTT	CASNFLVSTEAFF
14	.	TRBJ2-1	TRBV3-1/TRBV3-2	TRBD2	TGTGCCAGCAGCCAACTCAACTCCGGGACTAACCAGTTCTTC	CASSQLNSGTNQFF
13	few	TRBJ2-3	TRBV29-1	.	TGCAGCGTTGGGGGGCCCTTCACAGATACGCAGTATTTT	CSVGGPFTDTQYF
13	.	TRBJ1-4	TRBV27	.	TGTGCCAGCAGTTGGAGGGAAGGCGAAAAACTGTTTTTT	CASSWREGEKLFF
14	.	TRBJ1-5	TRBV7-2	.	TGTGCCAGCAGCTTAGTTTCGGGACAAGGGCCCCAGCATTTT	CASSLVSGQGPQHF
15	.	TRBJ2-1	TRBV7-2	TRBD2	TGTGCCAGCAGCTCGACTAGCGGGGGGGCATTTGAGCAGTTCTTC	CASSSTSGGAFEQFF
17	.	TRBJ2-3	TRBV4-3	TRBD1	TGCGCCAGCAGCCAAGGGACAGGGGCATATAGCACAGATACGCAGTATTTT	CASSQGTGAYSTDTQYF
15	once	TRBJ1-2	TRBV15	.	TGTGCCACCAGCGGCCGCGAAGTGGGCAACTATGGCTACACCTTC	CATSGREVGNYGYTF
14	.	TRBJ2-7	TRBV3-1/TRBV3-2	.	TGTGCCAGCAGCCAAGGCCCCCTACCTTACGAGCAGTACTTC	CASSQGPLPYEQYF
13	few	TRBJ1-4	TRBV12-5	.	TGTGCTAGTGGGGCCGGAGGTGGCGAAAAACTGTTTTTT	CASGAGGGEKLFF
16	.	TRBJ2-1	TRBV9	.	TGTGCCAGCAGCGTAGTCCCCAGGGCTGCCTACAATGAGCAGTTCTTC	CASSVVPRAAYNEQFF
18	.	TRBJ2-3	TRBV3-1/TRBV3-2	TRBD2	TGTGCCAGCAGCCAAGATCGGCCGGCGGGGGGCTGGGGAGATACGCAGTATTTT	CASSQDRPAGGWGDTQYF
14	.	TRBJ2-1	TRBV20-1	TRBD2	TGCAGTGCTAGTGAGCGGGGGGGCCGTAATGAGCAGTTCTTC	CSASERGGRNEQFF
16	.	TRBJ1-5	TRBV3-1/TRBV3-2	TRBD1	TGTGCCAGCAGCCCCTCACCCGGGACAGGGAATCAGCCCCAGCATTTT	CASSPSPGTGNQPQHF
16	once	TRBJ1-2	TRBV19	.	TGTGCCAGTAGTATATCGCAGGGCAACCTTAACTATGGCTACACCTTC	CASSISQGNLNYGYTF
13	.	TRBJ1-5	TRBV30	.	TGTGCCTGGAGTGAGGACAGCTATCAGCCCCAGCATTTT	CAWSEDSYQPQHF
17	.	TRBJ2-6	TRBV5-1	TRBD2	TGCGCCAGCAGCTTGACTAGCGGGGGAATTGGGGCCAACGTCCTGACTTTC	CASSLTSGGIGANVLTF
14	.	TRBJ1-2	TRBV2	.	TGTGCCAGCCTCGGTGAGGTAACGAGCTATGGCTACACCTTC	CASLGEVTSYGYTF
16	.	TRBJ2-1	TRBV9	.	TGTGCCAGCAGCCCTACCCAAGATAGCTCCTACAATGAGCAGTTCTTC	CASSPTQDSSYNEQFF
15	once	TRBJ2-7	TRBV4-3	.	TGCGCCAGCAGCCCCTATAGGGACACCTACTACGAGCAGTACTTC	CASSPYRDTYYEQYF
16	.	TRBJ2-3	TRBV7-8	TRBD1	TGTGCCAGCAGCCTGGGACAGGGGGCGCCCACAGATACGCAGTATTTT	CASSLGQGAPTDTQYF
13	.	TRBJ2-1	TRBV12-3/TRBV12-4	TRBD1	TGTGCCAGCAGACCGACAGGGGGAGGTGAGCAGTTCTTC	CASRPTGGGEQFF
15	.	TRBJ1-4	TRBV2	TRBD1	TGTGCCAGCACTCTCCTGGGGACAGGGGGGGAAAAACTGTTTTTT	CASTLLGTGGEKLFF
13	.	TRBJ2-3	TRBV9	.	TGTGCCAGCAGCGTAGGGGGCTCAGATACGCAGTATTTT	CASSVGGSDTQYF
16	.	TRBJ1-3	TRBV3-1/TRBV3-2	.	TGTGCCAGCAGCCGACAAGGGGCAGGGGCTGGAAACACCATATATTTT	CASSRQGAGAGNTIYF
16	.	TRBJ1-2	TRBV28	.	TGTGCCAGCAGCCCTAACCCGGGGAGAGCTCCTAGCGGCTACACCTTC	CASSPNPGRAPSGYTF
12	.	TRBJ2-7	TRBV6-2/TRBV6-3	.	TGTGCCAGCAGTCAGACAGTATACGAGCAGTACTTC	CASSQTVYEQYF
14	.	TRBJ1-1	TRBV3-1/TRBV3-2	TRBD1	TGTGCCAGCAGCCAACCCGGACAGGGCGCGGGGGCTTTCTTT	CASSQPGQGAGAFF
15	.	TRBJ2-1	TRBV3-1/TRBV3-2	TRBD2	TGTGCCAGCAGCCAACGGACTAGCGGGAGGAATGAGCAGTTCTTC	CASSQRTSGRNEQFF
17	.	TRBJ2-1	TRBV27	.	TGTGCCAGCAGCCCCCCCCGAGGGGGGGCATCCTACAATGAGCAGTTCTTC	CASSPPRGGASYNEQFF
17	many	TRBJ2-1	TRBV24-1	TRBD1	TGTGCCACCAGTGATTCACTCACAGGGGGCATAAGCAATGAGCAGTTCTTC	CATSDSLTGGISNEQFF
14	.	TRBJ1-1	TRBV19	.	TGTGCCAGTAGTATATCCAGGGGTAGGGCTGAAGCTTTCTTT	CASSISRGRAEAFF
14	.	TRBJ1-3	TRBV6-2/TRBV6-3	.	TGTGCCAGCAGTTACGGCAGAACTGGAAACACCATATATTTT	CASSYGRTGNTIYF
14	.	TRBJ2-7	TRBV28	TRBD1	TGTGCCAGCAGGCGGACAGGAGCCTTATACGAGCAGTACTTC	CASRRTGALYEQYF
15	once	TRBJ2-7	TRBV6-5	TRBD1	TGTGCCAGCAGCAGGACAGGTTTAAGCTCCTACGAGCAGTACTTC	CASSRTGLSSYEQYF